This T cell receptor beta chain is from a study of blood T cell repertoires in COVID-19 (dated by TCRdb to 2019 to 2021). In the study overall: Samples from collaborators originated in the United States, Italy and Spain and spanned both the acute and convalescent phases of COVID-19. The material from the prospective study consisted of cDNA or gDNA derived from T cells, B-cell-depleted T cells, or PBMCs. Subjects who had been exposed to COVID-19, were actively infected with it, or had recovered from it provided the deeply sampled blood TCRbeta repertoires that made up the dataset. A freely available public database, intended as a resource for researchers studying the immune response to SARS-CoV-2, is where the repertoires were released. The samples were drawn from the first 160 participants of the ongoing ImmuneRACE study and from 950 to 1,500 subjects provided by 6 global collaborators. A de-identified subject ID, COVID-19 status, age in years and sex were almost always included in the sample metadata. HLA class I and class II types, where available, came from metadata supplied by the sample provider rather than from assay-based typing. Summary of the overall study and its limitations: The amount of clinical and demographic metadata varied by source and participant and was provided uncurated.

A note on this clone: The target of this receptor is not known. No qualities accompany the bases; no much larger clone lies one base away.

The immunoSEQ Assay, a bias-controlled multiplex PCR, was used to amplify TCRbeta CDR3 regions from genomic DNA. The paper's data handling went like this. The number of nucleated cells in each sample was estimated from the amplification of reference gene primers within the assay. To quantify the absolute abundance of each unique TCRbeta CDR3 rearrangement, sequence reads were collapsed and filtered. For each sample, productive Simpson clonality was calculated as the square root of Simpson's diversity index across productive rearrangements. As stored in TCRdb, this immuneACCESS dataset retains in-frame rearrangements with V and J assigned. A fraction of the clones does not appear; measured against another copy, unresolved V genes explain less than half of the discrepancy, and the remainder lacks a known reason. That table is the source of V, J and clone size, and D and trimming were worked out from the DNA. Across this sample there are about 27,000 clones, with 60% to 70% seen only once. The top ten hold approximately 6.8% of the sample.

Collaborating institutions collected whole blood in K2EDTA tubes following their own protocols. For TCRbeta analysis, collaborator samples were shipped as frozen whole blood, as isolated PBMCs, or as DNA extracted from either sample type. V and J lose 0 bases and 3 bases, and a span of 15 bases separates them. CDR1 and CDR2 are drawn from the germline V gene: MGHRA, YSYEKL. Counted from cysteine to phenylalanine, this CDR3 has 16 amino acids. The DNA shown is the 48-base CDR3, in frame from base 1. The chain is assembled from TRBV4-1 and TRBJ2-7, with a tentative D gene TRBD1 over 5 matching bases. Sequenced input: peripheral blood. This TCR came from a man aged 55 to 69 with active or convalescent COVID-19. Here is the DNA: TGCGCCAGCAGCCAAGATCGGGTACAGGCGATCTACGAGCAGTACTTC. This codes for CASSQDRVQAIYEQYF.